Detailed here is one T cell receptor (beta chain). What it recognizes is unknown. This specimen comes from a study of CD8 T cells in Susac syndrome. Overall study findings and caveats: Acknowledgment was made by the study that its TCR sequencing and HLA analysis involved a relatively small number of individuals.

Trimming stripped 2 bases from V and 6 bases from J, with 10 bases between. Per the germline V gene, CDR1 is DFQATT and CDR2 is SNEGSKA (reference sequence). The CDR3 runs to 12 residues. RNA in amounts of roughly 0.5 to 1 ug was reverse transcribed with random hexamers. The method of amplification for TCR beta CDR3 was immunoSEQ multiplex PCR, covering 54 Vbeta and 13 Jbeta. TCRdb redid the calling of the immunoSEQ multiplex PCR reads with MiXCR, one entry per CDR3 protein. This sample carries 150,000 to 200,000 distinct CDR3 sequences, 93% of them seen once, and the ten largest clones take around 0.13%. From blood CD8+ and CD4+ T cells, TCR beta sequences were generated. Negative isolation was used for CD8+ and CD4+ T cells, and FACS enrichment was applied to TEMRA cells.

This clonotype was sampled from a human donor in good health. The sample consisted of CD4+ T cells from PBMCs. The genes are TRBV20-1 and TRBJ1-2; D is possibly TRBD1 (5 bases). DNA of the CDR3: TGCAGTGCTAGATCTCAGGGAGATGGCTACACCTTC. Amino acids: CSARSQGDGYTF.